This TCR beta chain was retrieved from a study of Ad26.COV2.S vaccination and SARS-CoV-2 variants. Regarding the study as a whole: Vaccine and placebo recipients had comparable breadth of non-spike TCRs. Placebo recipients trailed vaccine recipients in spike-specific TCR breadth. Analytic work on TCR breadth and depth might have understated the full extent of total T cell responses.

Noted treatment: roughly 20 received Ad26.COV2.S at low or high dose, single or two shots; about 5 received placebo; per-sample allocation not given. On day 63 after the first injection, vaccine and placebo recipients gave samples. A Boston donor was an adult aged 18-55 years. To note about this clone: Its antigen is as yet unknown.

Sequencing was performed with immunoSEQ multiplex PCR; in TCRdb, only in-frame clones are kept and a portion is missing. The table has more than 300,000 clones, around 89% seen once. Germline values: CDR1 ENHRY, CDR2 SYGVKD. This CDR3 region has 14 residues. The ends were cut back, 4 bases at V and 5 bases at J, with 13 bases in the middle. The sequence was collected from a person aged 18 to 59 who received the Ad26.COV2.S COVID-19 vaccine or a placebo. The chain employs TRBV10-3 and TRBJ2-3; TRBD2 might be the D (6 bases). Sample: peripheral blood, taken in a trial of Ad26.COV2.S vaccine versus placebo. CDR3 bases: TGTGCCATCAGTGGGACCCAGGGAGGAGATACGCAGTATTTT. Protein product: CAISGTQGGDTQYF.